Below are 20 T cell receptor beta chains sequenced from a single sample in a study of a mutant IDH1 vaccine in newly diagnosed glioma (dated by TCRdb to 2020 to 2023). The library was generated by the immunoSEQ multiplex PCR assay. Here the immuneACCESS table is served through TCRdb, limited to in-frame sequences with V and J called. Missing clones are a known gap in these copies; in checked studies unresolved V genes cover under half, and the rest lacks a known reason. The sample data list 100,000 to 150,000 clones, and over 75% of these were observed just once. The top ten constitute around 5.5% of the sample. These receptors have no known antigen. Read against the paper, the sample's time point label means: week 11, during vaccination. Each vaccine dose was 300 ug of a 20-mer mutant IDH1 peptide in Montanide, given subcutaneously with topical imiquimod. This specimen was PBMCs, taken from a glioma patient whose treatment included an IDH1 peptide vaccine. The receptor set was obtained from a man aged 40-49 years with glioma.

Only a few counts were recorded for this clone. The V call is TRBV10-1, the J call TRBJ2-4; D possibly corresponds to TRBD1 (6 bases). Trimming cost V 0 bases and J 8 bases, with 17 bases left between them. This CDR3 has 16 residues. Germline lookup yields CDR1 WNHNN and CDR2 SYGVQD (reference sequence). CDR3 DNA: TGCGCCAGCAGTGAGTCTCGGACAGCGCGGATGGACATTCAGTACTTC. Encoded protein: CASSESRTARMDIQYF.

This rearrangement joins TRBV29-1 to TRBJ2-2; D gene ambiguous. The germline V gene encodes CDR1 SQVTM and CDR2 ANQGSEA. This CDR3 is built from 13 residues. Trimming stripped 6 bases from V and 1 base from J, with 9 bases between. The CDR3 DNA follows: TGCAGCGTGACGGACGGGAACACCGGGGAGCTGTTTTTT. It translates to CSVTDGNTGELFF.

CDR3 sequence: CSVDGVAGEPQETQYF. The CDR3, as DNA: TGCAGCGTTGATGGGGTAGCGGGGGAACCCCAAGAGACCCAGTACTTC. J is TRBJ2-5 and V is TRBV29-1, with TRBD2 matching 9 bases. The CDR3 has 16 residues. V was pared by 3 bases and J by 1 base, with 9 bases of the junction left unmatched. Per the germline V gene, CDR1 is SQVTM and CDR2 is ANQGSEA. Complete variable domain (other parts from reference TRBV29-1 and TRBJ2-5): SAVISQKPSRDICQRGTSLTIQCQVDSQVTMMFWYRQQPGQSLTLIATANQGSEATYESGFVIDKFPISRPNLTFSTLTVSNMSPEDSSIYLCSVDGVAGEPQETQYFGPGTRLLVL.

The chain joins TRBV7-8 to TRBJ2-2, with a tentative D call TRBD2 (6 bases). This CDR3 region has 13 residues. Between the trimmed V and J ends, which lost 7 bases and 7 bases, there was a span of 13 bases. From germline, CDR1 is SGHVS and CDR2 FQNEAQ. CDR3 protein: CASTGTRDGELFF. As DNA, the CDR3 is TGTGCCAGCACCGGGACTCGCGACGGGGAGCTGTTTTTT.

V is TRBV7-2 and J is TRBJ2-3; 8 bases are a match to TRBD2. The V and J ends lost 2 bases and 1 base, in that order; junction bases with no gene match: 8. CDR1 and CDR2 (germline): SGHTA, FQGNSA. The CDR3 spans 17 residues. CDR3 protein: CASSLKPPTSGTDTQYF. The CDR3 DNA reads TGTGCCAGCAGCTTAAAGCCGCCGACTAGCGGCACAGATACGCAGTATTTT. The whole variable domain, filled in from reference TRBV7-2 and TRBJ2-3, reads GAGVSQSPSNKVTEKGKDVELRCDPISGHTALYWYRQSLGQGLEFLIYFQGNSAPDKSGLPSDRFSAERTGGSVSTLTIQRTQQEDSAVYLCASSLKPPTSGTDTQYFGPGTRLTVL.

The rearrangement uses TRBV5-4 and TRBJ2-7; D could derive from TRBD1 or TRBD2 (7 bases each). This CDR3 contains 14 residues. CDR1 SGHNT and CDR2 YYREEE come from the germline V gene (reference sequence). Trimming cost V 4 bases and J 7 bases, with 18 bases left between them. CDR3 nucleotide sequence: TGTGCCAGCAGCGGGAGGGGGCCTCTGGGAGAGCAGTACTTC. Protein sequence: CASSGRGPLGEQYF.

There are many counts of this clone. The rearrangement joins TRBV10-3 to TRBJ1-2; 10 nucleotides agree with TRBD1. With V trimmed by 7 bases and J by 6 bases, 5 bases remained unmatched. The CDR3 runs 13 residues. Germline lookup yields CDR1 ENHRY and CDR2 SYGVKD. This chain's CDR3 is CAITRTGGNGYTF. CDR3 nucleotide sequence: TGTGCCATCACCAGGACAGGGGGAAATGGCTACACCTTC.

This clone came up a few times. CDR3 residues: CASSQTGIGQPQHF. Here the CDR3 DNA reads TGTGCCAGCAGCCAGACAGGGATCGGACAGCCCCAGCATTTT. The rearrangement uses TRBV6-5 and TRBJ1-5; the match to TRBD1 covers 7 bases. Trimming at V came to 6 bases and at J to 7 bases, leaving 9 bases not matched to a gene. The CDR3 loop spans 14 amino acids. Germline values: CDR1 MNHEY, CDR2 SVGAGI.

This clone was counted between two and nine times. The chain links TRBV5-6 to TRBJ2-7; the D gene is possibly TRBD2 (6 bases). Germline lookup yields CDR1 SGHDT and CDR2 YYEEEE. The CDR3 is 17 residues long. Deletions cut 3 bases from V and 0 bases from J, with 19 bases between. CDR3 sequence (DNA): TGTGCCAGCAGCTCGGCTTGGGACTCGAGGAGCTCCTACGAGCAGTACTTC. Translation: CASSSAWDSRSSYEQYF.

V is TRBV4-3 and J is TRBJ1-2; D not certain. The CDR3 runs to 16 residues. Germline V gives CDR1 LGHNA, CDR2 YSLEER. The V and J ends lost 0 bases and 5 bases respectively, with 16 bases between them. The CDR3, as DNA: TGCGCCAGCAGCCAAGATGAAAAGGTGGGGAATTATGGCTACACCTTC. This sequence encodes CASSQDEKVGNYGYTF.

On this clone itself: The junction departs from germline at one end; a sequencing error may be responsible. The CDR3 loop reads CASSLDRGPYEQYF. In nucleotides, the CDR3 is TGTGCCAGCAGTTTGGACAGGGGGCCCTACGAGCAGTACTTC. The rearrangement uses TRBV5-4 and TRBJ2-7; 11 bases match TRBD1. CDR1 and CDR2 from the germline V gene are SGHNT and YYREEE (reference sequence). CDR3 length: 14 amino acids.

The V call is TRBV19, the J call TRBJ2-6; 8 bases align to TRBD1. This CDR3 is built from 19 residues. Trimming removed 1 base from V and 0 bases from J; junction bases left unmatched: 8. Germline values: CDR1 LNHDA, CDR2 SQIVND (reference sequence). The CDR3 sequence: CASSIGRAGGFSGANVLTF. The CDR3 DNA follows: TGTGCCAGTAGTATAGGTAGGGCAGGGGGCTTCTCTGGGGCCAACGTCCTGACTTTC.

This chain connects TRBV4-3 to TRBJ1-2; 7 bases agree with TRBD1. With 0 bases clipped from V and 4 bases from J, the junction kept 14 bases outside the gene matches. Germline CDR1 and CDR2: LGHNA and YSLEER. This CDR3 spans 18 amino acids. The CDR3 region has the DNA TGCGCCAGCAGCCAAGATCCCGCCGGGGCAGGGGGAGGCTATGGCTACACCTTC. Its protein product is CASSQDPAGAGGGYGYTF.

The rearrangement links TRBV7-2 to TRBJ2-3, with a possible D match to TRBD2 (6 bases). Trimming took off 5 bases at V and 9 bases at J, with 18 bases between the two ends. Germline assignment: CDR1 SGHTA and CDR2 FQGNSA. This CDR3 is built from 14 residues. CDR3 bases: TGTGCCAGCAGCCTATCGAGACTAGGGGACACGCAGTATTTT. This gives the protein CASSLSRLGDTQYF.

V usage is TRBV13 and J usage is TRBJ2-5, with D perhaps assigned TRBD1 or TRBD2 (7 bases each). The germline V gene encodes CDR1 PRHDT and CDR2 FYEKMQ (reference sequence). V was shortened by 5 bases and J by 1 base, with 11 bases between the two germline ends. CDR3 length equals 14 residues. DNA for the CDR3: TGTGCCAGCAGCCGCAGGGGGGGCCAAGAGACCCAGTACTTC. Its protein is CASSRRGGQETQYF. Full variable domain (missing parts from reference TRBV13 and TRBJ2-5): AAGVIQSPRHLIKEKRETATLKCYPIPRHDTVYWYQQGPGQDPQFLISFYEKMQSDKGSIPDRFSAQQFSDYHSELNMSSLELGDSALYFCASSRRGGQETQYFGPGTRLLVL.

This clone was found a few times. The chain recombines TRBV6-5 with TRBJ1-2; unclear D gene. The V and J ends lost 0 bases and 8 bases respectively, with 10 bases between them. The CDR3 spans 13 residues. The germline V gene has CDR1 MNHEY and CDR2 SVGAGI. The CDR3 DNA sequence: TGTGCCAGCAGTTACTCTGGAGGAAGAGGCTACACCTTC. Protein sequence: CASSYSGGRGYTF.

In its sample, this clone was seen a few times. The chain couples TRBV7-2 to TRBJ1-6, with D perhaps matching TRBD1 (5 bases). V was trimmed by 1 base and J by 5 bases, leaving 18 bases between them. The CDR3 runs to 18 residues. CDR1 and CDR2 (germline): SGHTA, FQGNSA. In DNA, the CDR3 is TGTGCCAGCAGCTTAGTGGCAGGGCGGATATTAGATAATTCACCCCTCCACTTT. As protein: CASSLVAGRILDNSPLHF.

V is TRBV9 and J is TRBJ1-1; D is ambiguous. The V end was cut by 0 bases, the J end by 8 bases, with 17 bases between. CDR1 and CDR2 (germline): SGDLS, YYNGEE. The CDR3 spans 15 residues. The chain's CDR3 is CASSVATRAVQEAFF. The CDR3 nucleotides read TGTGCCAGCAGCGTAGCTACTAGGGCAGTTCAGGAAGCTTTCTTT.

The chain combines TRBV21-1 with TRBJ1-1; TRBD1 was called by the table and not checked on the DNA. TRBV21-1 has pseudogene status. This CDR3 comprises 14 residues. The CDR3 reads CASSKTGLNTEAFF. CDR3 bases: TGTGCCAGCAGCAAGACAGGGTTGAACACTGAAGCTTTCTTT.

The chain carries TRBV19 and TRBJ2-2; 7 nucleotides agree with TRBD2. J gave up 1 base and V 3 bases, and 8 bases lay outside the gene matches. Germline assignment: CDR1 LNHDA and CDR2 SQIVND (reference sequence). The CDR3 runs to 17 residues. CDR3 DNA sequence: TGTGCCAGTAGTATGAGTGGGAAGCGGGAGAACACCGGGGAGCTGTTTTTT. This translates into CASSMSGKRENTGELFF.